This entry is about one T cell receptor (beta chain). Its antigen is unknown. The PCR ran on 60 Vbeta and 13 Jbeta primers. Some clones are missing from TCRdb's copy, which holds only in-frame ones; the method was immunoSEQ multiplex PCR. Here the sample spans about 190,000 clones, roughly 81% being singletons. This entry comes from a study of cytomegalovirus exposure and HLA in healthy donors. About the research overall: Previous work identified 90 million to 130 million unique TCR beta sequences from around 200 million T cells.

All the people who gave samples were healthy bone marrow donors. Findings and caveats of the study: The authors later linked a missense DCLRE1C variant to TCR beta V- and J-gene trimming.

What was sequenced was PBMCs. The source of this sequence is a woman aged 25 to 45 in good health and CMV-seropositive.

CDR3 bases: TGTGCCAGCGGCCGGGACAGCCCTTACGAGCAGTACTTC. This encodes CASGRDSPYEQYF. The chain combines TRBV2 with TRBJ2-7; TRBD1 aligns across 7 bases. The V gene's germline CDR1 is SNHLY and CDR2 FYNNEI. Trimming removed 8 bases from V and 4 bases from J; junction bases left unmatched: 8. This CDR3 spans 13 amino acids.